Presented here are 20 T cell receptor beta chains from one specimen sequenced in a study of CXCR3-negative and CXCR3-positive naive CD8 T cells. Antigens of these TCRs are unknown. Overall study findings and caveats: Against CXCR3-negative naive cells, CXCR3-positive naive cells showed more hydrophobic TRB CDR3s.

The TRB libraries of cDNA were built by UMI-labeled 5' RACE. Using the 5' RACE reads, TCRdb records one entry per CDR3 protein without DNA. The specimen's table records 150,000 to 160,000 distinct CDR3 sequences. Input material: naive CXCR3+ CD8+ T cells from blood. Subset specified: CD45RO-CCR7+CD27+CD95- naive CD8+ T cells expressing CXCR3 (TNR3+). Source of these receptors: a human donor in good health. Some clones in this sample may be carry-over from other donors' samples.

The CDR3 sequence: CASSQVEGGEAFF. The chain uses TRBV4-3 and TRBJ1-1; TCRdb indicates TRBD1, and absent DNA this call remains unverified. Germline CDR1 LGHNA, CDR2 YSLEER. The CDR3 is 13 residues long.

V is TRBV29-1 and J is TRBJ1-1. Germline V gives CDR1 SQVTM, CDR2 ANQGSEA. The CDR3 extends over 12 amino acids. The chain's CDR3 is CSVVYLETEAFF.

The CDR3 protein is CASNLGPADEQFF. The rearrangement joins TRBV6-5 to TRBJ2-1; TCRdb's D call of TRBD1 is untestable without DNA. This CDR3 region has 13 residues. Germline lookup yields CDR1 MNHEY and CDR2 SVGAGI.

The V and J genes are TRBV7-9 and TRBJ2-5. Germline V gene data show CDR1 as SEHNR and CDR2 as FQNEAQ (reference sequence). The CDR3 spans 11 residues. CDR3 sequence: CASSLKETQYF.

This chain's CDR3 is CATSRDHGYTF. The chain employs TRBV15 and TRBJ1-2. The CDR3 runs 11 residues. Germline lookup yields CDR1 LNHNV and CDR2 YYDKDF (reference sequence).

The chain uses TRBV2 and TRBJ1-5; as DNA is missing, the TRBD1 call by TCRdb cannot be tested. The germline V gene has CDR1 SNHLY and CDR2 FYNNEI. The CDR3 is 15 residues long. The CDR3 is CASSEAEAGYQPQHF.

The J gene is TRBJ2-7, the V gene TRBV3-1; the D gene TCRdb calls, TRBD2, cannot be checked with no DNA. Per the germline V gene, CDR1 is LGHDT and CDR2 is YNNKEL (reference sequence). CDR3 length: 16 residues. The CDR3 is CASSQEAGTSRYEQYF.

The CDR3 region is CASSLLGPTMRSEAFF. This chain joins TRBV11-2 and TRBJ1-1. The CDR3 has 16 residues. Germline V gives CDR1 SGHAT, CDR2 FQNNGV.

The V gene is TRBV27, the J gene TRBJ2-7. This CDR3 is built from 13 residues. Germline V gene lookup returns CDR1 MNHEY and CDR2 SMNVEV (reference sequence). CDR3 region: CASSLSKPYEQYF.

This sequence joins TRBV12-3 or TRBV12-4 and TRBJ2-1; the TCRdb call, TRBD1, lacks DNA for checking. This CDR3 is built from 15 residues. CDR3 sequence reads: CASSLPPLSYNEQFF.

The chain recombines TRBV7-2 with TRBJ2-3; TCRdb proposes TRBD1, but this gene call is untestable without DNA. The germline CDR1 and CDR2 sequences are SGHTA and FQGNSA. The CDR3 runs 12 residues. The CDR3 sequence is CASSTVGGTQYF.

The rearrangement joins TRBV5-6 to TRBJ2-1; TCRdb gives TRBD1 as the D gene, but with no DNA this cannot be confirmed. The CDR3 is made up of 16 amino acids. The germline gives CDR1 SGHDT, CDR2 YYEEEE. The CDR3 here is CASSNRDRELFKEQFF.

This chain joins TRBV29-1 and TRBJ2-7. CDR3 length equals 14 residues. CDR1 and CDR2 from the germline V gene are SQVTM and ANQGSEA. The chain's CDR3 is CSVEGIGGSYEQYF.

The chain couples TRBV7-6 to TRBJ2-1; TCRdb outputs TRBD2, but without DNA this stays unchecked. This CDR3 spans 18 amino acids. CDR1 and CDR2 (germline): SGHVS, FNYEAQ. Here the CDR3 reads CASSLDGIGLAGDNEQFF.

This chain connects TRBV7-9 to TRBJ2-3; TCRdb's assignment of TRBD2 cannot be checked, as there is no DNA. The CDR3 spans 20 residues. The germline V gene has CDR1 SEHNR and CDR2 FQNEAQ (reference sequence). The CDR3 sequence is CARSLEASGRSITSGDTQYF.

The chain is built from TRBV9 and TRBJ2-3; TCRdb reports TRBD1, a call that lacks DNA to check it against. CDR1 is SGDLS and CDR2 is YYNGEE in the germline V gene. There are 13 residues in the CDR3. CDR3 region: CASSSQDTDTQYF.

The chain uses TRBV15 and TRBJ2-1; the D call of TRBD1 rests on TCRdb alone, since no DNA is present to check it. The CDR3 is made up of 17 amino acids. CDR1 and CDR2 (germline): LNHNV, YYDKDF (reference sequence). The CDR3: CATSRDRQGDSYNEQFF.

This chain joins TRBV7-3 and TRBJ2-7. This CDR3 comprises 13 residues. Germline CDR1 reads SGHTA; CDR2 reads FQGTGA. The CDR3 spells CASSLRHSGEQYF.

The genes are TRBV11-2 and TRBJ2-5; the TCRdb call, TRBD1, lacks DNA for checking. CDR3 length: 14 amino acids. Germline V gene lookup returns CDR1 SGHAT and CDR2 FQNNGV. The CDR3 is CASSLSGAPETQYF. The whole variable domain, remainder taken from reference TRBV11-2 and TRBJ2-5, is EAGVAQSPRYKIIEKRQSVAFWCNPISGHATLYWYQQILGQGPKLLIQFQNNGVVDDSQLPKDRFSAERLKGVDSTLKIQPAKLEDSAVYLCASSLSGAPETQYFGPGTRLLVL.

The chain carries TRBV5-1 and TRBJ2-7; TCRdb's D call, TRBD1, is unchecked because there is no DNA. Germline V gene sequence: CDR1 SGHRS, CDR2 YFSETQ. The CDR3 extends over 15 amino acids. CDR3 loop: CASSLMSGDDAEQYF.